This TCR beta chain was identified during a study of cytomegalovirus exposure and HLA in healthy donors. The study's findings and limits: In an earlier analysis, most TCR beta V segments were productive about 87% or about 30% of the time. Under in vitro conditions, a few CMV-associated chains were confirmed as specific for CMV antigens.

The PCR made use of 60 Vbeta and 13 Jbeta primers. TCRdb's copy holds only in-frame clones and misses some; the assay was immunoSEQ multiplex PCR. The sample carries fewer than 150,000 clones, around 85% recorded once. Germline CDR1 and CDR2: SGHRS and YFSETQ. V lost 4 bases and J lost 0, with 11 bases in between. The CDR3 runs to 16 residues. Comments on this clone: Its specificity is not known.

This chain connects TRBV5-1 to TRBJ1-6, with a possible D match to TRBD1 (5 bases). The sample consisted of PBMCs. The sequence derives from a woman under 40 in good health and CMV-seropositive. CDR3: CASSIDDSSYNSPLHF. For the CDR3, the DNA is TGCGCCAGCAGCATCGATGACAGCTCCTATAATTCACCCCTCCACTTT.